The table lists the clone carrying this TCR beta chain with many counts. The target antigen is unknown. Trimming took 5 bases from V and 4 from J, leaving 20 bases between them. Germline CDR1 and CDR2: DFQATT and SNEGSKA (reference sequence). The CDR3 totals 15 residues. This sample stems from a study of metastatic and nonmetastatic thyroid tumors. Overall study context: Thyroid patients, malignant and benign, had repertoires compared across blood and tumor or nodule tissue.

No patient had received any treatment before thyroid surgery. The study's findings and limits: Versus benign nodules, malignant thyroid tumors reportedly had significantly higher TCR beta diversity, in blood and tumor.

TCRdb re-called the PCR reads with MiXCR. The sample lists fewer than 35,000 clones, under 25% seen once, with around 3% in the top ten. The receptor's source is a male donor with papillary thyroid cancer or a benign thyroid nodule (not recorded which). Some clones in this sample may be carry-over from other donors' samples. The sequencing input was tumor tissue. The V gene is TRBV20-1, the J gene TRBJ1-1; tentative D call: TRBD1 (6 bases). Here the CDR3 DNA reads TGCAGTGCTGGTGGGGGGGCCGCCGGCGGCACTGAAGCTTTCTTT. Its protein product is CSAGGGAAGGTEAFF.